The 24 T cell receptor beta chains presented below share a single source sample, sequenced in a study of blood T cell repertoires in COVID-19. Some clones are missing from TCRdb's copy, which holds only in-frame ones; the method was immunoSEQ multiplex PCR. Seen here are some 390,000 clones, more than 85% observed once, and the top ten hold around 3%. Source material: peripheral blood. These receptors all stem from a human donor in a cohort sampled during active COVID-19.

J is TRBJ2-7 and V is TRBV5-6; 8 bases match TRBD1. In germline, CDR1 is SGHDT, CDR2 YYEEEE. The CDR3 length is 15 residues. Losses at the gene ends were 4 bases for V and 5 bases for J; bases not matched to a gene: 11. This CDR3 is CASSHLPTGGNEQYF. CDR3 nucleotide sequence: TGTGCCAGCAGCCACCTCCCCACAGGGGGAAACGAGCAGTACTTC.

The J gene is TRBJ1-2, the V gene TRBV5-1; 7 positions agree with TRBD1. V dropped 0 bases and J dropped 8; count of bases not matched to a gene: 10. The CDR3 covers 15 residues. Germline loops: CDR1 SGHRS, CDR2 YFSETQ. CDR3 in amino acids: CASSLAGDRASGYTF. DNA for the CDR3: TGCGCCAGCAGCTTGGCCGGCGACAGGGCTTCAGGCTACACCTTC.

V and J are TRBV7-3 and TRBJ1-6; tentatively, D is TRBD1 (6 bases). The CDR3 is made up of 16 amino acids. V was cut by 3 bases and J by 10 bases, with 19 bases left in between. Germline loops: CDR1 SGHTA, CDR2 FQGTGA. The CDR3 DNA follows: TGTGCCAGCAGCTTGTCCGGGACAAATCGAGACTCACCCCTCCACTTT. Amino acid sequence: CASSLSGTNRDSPLHF.

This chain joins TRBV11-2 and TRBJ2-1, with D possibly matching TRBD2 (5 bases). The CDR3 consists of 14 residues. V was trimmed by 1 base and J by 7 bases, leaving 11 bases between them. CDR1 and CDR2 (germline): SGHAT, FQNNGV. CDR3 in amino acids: CASSLGPSHNEQFF. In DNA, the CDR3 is TGTGCCAGCAGCTTAGGTCCTAGCCATAATGAGCAGTTCTTC. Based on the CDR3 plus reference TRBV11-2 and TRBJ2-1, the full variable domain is EAGVAQSPRYKIIEKRQSVAFWCNPISGHATLYWYQQILGQGPKLLIQFQNNGVVDDSQLPKDRFSAERLKGVDSTLKIQPAKLEDSAVYLCASSLGPSHNEQFFGPGTRLTVL.

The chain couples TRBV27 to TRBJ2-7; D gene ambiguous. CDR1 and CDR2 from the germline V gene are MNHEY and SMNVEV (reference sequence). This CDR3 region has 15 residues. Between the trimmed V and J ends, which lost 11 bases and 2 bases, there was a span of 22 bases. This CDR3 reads CAVSPVAGYTYEQYF. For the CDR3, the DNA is TGTGCCGTTAGTCCCGTGGCCGGGTATACCTACGAGCAGTACTTC.

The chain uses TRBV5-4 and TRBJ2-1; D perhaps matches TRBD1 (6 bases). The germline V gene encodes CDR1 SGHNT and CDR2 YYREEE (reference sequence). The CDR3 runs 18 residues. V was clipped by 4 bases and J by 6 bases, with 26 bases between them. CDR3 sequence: CASSRFTGTLTRGNEQFF. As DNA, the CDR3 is TGTGCCAGCAGCAGGTTCACCGGGACACTTACCAGGGGCAATGAGCAGTTCTTC.

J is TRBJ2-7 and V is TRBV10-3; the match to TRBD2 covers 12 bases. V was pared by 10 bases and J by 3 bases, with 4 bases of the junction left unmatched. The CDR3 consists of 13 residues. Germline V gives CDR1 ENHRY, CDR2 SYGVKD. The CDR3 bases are TGTGCCACCGGACTAGCGGGAAACTACGAGCAGTACTTC. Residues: CATGLAGNYEQYF.

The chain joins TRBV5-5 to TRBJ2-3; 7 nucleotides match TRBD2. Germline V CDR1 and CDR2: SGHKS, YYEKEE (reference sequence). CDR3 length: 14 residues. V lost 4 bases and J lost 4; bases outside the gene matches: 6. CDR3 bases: TGTGCCAGCAGCCGACTAGCCGGAGCAGATACGCAGTATTTT. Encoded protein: CASSRLAGADTQYF.

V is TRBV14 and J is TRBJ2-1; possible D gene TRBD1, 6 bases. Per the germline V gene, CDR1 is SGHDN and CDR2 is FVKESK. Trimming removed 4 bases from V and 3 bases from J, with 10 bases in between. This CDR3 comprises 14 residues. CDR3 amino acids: CASSPRDNYNEQFF. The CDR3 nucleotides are TGTGCCAGCAGCCCCCGGGACAACTACAATGAGCAGTTCTTC.

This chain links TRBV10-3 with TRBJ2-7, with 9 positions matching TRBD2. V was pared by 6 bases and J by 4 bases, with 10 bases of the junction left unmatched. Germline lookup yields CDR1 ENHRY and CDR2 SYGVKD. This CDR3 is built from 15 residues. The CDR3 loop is CAISPAGGRVYEQYF. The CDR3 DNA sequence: TGTGCCATCAGCCCAGCGGGAGGCAGGGTATACGAGCAGTACTTC.

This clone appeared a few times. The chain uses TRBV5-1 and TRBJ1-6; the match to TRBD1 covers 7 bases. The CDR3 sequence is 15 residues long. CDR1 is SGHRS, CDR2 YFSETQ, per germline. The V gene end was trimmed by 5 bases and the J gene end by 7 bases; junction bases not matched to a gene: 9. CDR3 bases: TGCGCCAGCAGAGACAGACAGGGCCCAAATTCACCCCTCCACTTT. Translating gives CASRDRQGPNSPLHF.

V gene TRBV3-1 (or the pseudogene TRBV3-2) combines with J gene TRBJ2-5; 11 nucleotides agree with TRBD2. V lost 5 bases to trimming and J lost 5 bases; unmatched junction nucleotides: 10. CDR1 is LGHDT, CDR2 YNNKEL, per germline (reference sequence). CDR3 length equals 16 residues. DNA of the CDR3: TGTGCCAGCAGCGACCTAGCGGGAGGAGAGTGGGAGACCCAGTACTTC. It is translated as CASSDLAGGEWETQYF.

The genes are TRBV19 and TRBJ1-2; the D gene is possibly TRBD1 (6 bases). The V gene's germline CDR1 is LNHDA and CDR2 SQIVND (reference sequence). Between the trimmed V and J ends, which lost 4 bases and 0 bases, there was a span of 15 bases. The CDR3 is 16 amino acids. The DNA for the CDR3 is TGTGCCAGTAGTAGAACCCGGGACACAGCTAACTATGGCTACACCTTC. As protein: CASSRTRDTANYGYTF.

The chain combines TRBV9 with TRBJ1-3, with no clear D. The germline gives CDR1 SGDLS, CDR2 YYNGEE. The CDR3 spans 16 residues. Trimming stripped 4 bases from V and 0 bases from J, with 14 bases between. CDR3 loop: CASSSRETFSGNTIYF. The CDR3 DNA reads TGTGCCAGCAGCTCCCGGGAAACATTCTCTGGAAACACCATATATTTT.

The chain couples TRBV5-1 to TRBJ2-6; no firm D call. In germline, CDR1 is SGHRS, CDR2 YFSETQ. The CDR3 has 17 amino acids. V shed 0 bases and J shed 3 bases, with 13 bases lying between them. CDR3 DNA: TGCGCCAGCAGCTTGGGATGGGCAGGCAGTGGGGCCAACGTCCTGACTTTC. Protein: CASSLGWAGSGANVLTF.

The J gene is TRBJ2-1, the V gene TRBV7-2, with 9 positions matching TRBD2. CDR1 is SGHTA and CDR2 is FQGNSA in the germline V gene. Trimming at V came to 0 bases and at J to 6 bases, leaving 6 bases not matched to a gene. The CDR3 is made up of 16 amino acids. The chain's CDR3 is CASSLAVGTSSNEQFF. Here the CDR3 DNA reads TGTGCCAGCAGCTTAGCGGTCGGGACTAGCAGCAATGAGCAGTTCTTC.

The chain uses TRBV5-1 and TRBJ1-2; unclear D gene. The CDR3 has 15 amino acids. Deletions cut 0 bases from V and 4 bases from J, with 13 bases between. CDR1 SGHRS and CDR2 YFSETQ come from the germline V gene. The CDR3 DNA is TGCGCCAGCAGCTTGGCCATCGCGGATCGCTATGGCTACACCTTC. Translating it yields CASSLAIADRYGYTF.

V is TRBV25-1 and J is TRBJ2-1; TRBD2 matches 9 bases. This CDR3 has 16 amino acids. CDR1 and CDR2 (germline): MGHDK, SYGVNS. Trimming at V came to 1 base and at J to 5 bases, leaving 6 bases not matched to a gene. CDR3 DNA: TGTGCCAGCAGTGAATTGAAGCGGGGGGATGACAATGAGCAGTTCTTC. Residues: CASSELKRGDDNEQFF.

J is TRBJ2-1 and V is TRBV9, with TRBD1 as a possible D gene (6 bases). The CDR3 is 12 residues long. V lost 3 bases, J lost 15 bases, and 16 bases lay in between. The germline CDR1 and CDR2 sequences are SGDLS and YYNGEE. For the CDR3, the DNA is TGTGCCAGCAGCGACATCAGGGGCGCCAGGTTCTTC. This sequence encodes CASSDIRGARFF.

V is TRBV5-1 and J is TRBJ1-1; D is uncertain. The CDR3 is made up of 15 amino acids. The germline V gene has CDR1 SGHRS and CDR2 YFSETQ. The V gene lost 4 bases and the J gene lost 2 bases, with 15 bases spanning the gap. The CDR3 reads CASSPTGGGNTEAFF. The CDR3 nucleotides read TGCGCCAGCAGCCCCACCGGAGGCGGAAACACTGAAGCTTTCTTT.

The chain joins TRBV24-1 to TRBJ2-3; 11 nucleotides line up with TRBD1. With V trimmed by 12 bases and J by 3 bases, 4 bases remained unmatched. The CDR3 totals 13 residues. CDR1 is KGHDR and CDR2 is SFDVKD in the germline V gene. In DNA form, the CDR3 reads TGTGCCGTCGGGACAGGGGGAACAGATACGCAGTATTTT. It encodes CAVGTGGTDTQYF.

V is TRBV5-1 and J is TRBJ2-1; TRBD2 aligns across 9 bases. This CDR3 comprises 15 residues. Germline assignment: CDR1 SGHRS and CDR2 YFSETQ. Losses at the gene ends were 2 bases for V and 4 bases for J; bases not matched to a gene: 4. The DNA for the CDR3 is TGCGCCAGCAGCTTCGGAGCGGGGGGTTACAATGAGCAGTTCTTC. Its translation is CASSFGAGGYNEQFF.

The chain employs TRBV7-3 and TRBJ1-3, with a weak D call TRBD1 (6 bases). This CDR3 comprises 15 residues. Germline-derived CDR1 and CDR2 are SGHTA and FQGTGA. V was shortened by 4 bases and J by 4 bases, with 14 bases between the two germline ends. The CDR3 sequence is CASSSQGGFGNTIYF. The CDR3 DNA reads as TGTGCCAGCAGCTCCCAAGGGGGATTCGGAAACACCATATATTTT.

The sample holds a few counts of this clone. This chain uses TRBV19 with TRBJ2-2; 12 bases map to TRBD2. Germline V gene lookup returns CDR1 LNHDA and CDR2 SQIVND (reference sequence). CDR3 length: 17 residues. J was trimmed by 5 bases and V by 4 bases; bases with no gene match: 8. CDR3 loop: CASSTTGLAGLTGELFF. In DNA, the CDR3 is TGTGCCAGTAGTACTACCGGACTAGCGGGACTAACCGGGGAGCTGTTTTTT.